The sample holds many counts of the clone carrying this T cell receptor beta chain. Its antigen is not identified. These data originate in a study of identical twins. The study, taken as a whole, reports: Findings depended on cross-sectional statistics rather than tracking the same donors. Researchers caution that invariant MAIT and iNKT cells could partly confound zero-insertion analyses.

This CDR3 comprises 15 residues. Trimming cost V 4 bases and J 7 bases; bases outside gene matches: 5. Looked up from germline, CDR1 is MGHRA and CDR2 is YSYEKL. cDNA carried unique molecular identifiers, and a universal primer site was added by template switching. From the 5' RACE reads, TCRdb called clonotypes with MiXCR, one entry per CDR3 protein. The table lists 200,000 to 250,000 distinct CDR3 sequences, approximately 7% of them singletons. This sample was also put to use in a study of yellow fever vaccine responses in identical twins.

The TCR originated in a woman between 18 and 29 years old in good health. The chain employs TRBV4-1 and TRBJ1-4, with 11 positions matching TRBD1. The sequenced sample consisted of memory (CD45RO+) T cells sorted from blood. The CDR3 region has the DNA TGCGCCAGCAGCCGGGACAGGGGGGCCAGTGAAAAACTGTTTTTT. Amino acids: CASSRDRGASEKLFF.